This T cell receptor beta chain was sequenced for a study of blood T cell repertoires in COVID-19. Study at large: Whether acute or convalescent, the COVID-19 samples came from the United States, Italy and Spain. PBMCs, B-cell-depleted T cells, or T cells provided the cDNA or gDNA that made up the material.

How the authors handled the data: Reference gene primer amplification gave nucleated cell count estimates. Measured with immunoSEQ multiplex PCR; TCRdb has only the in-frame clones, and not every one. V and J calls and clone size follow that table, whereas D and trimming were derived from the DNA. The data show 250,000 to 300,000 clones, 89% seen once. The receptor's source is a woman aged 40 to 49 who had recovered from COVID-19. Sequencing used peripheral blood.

The CDR3 sequence: CASSIGGITEAFF. DNA of the CDR3: TGTGCCAGTAGTATCGGGGGAATCACTGAAGCTTTCTTT. This sequence joins TRBV19 and TRBJ1-1, with a tentative D call TRBD1 (5 bases). Trimming pared 3 bases from V and 4 bases from J, leaving 9 bases between. The CDR3 runs 13 residues. CDR1 and CDR2 from the germline V gene are LNHDA and SQIVND (reference sequence).